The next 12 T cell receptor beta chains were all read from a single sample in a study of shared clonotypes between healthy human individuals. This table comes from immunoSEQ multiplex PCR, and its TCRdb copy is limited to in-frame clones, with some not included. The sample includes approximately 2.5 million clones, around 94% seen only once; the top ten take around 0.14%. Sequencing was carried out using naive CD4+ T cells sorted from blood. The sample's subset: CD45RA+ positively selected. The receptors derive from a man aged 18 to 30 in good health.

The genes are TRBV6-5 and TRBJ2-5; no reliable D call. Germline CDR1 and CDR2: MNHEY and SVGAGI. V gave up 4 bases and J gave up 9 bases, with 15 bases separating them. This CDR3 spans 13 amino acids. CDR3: CASSSPPTPAQYF. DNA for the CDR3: TGTGCCAGCAGTTCCCCACCCACCCCGGCCCAGTACTTC.

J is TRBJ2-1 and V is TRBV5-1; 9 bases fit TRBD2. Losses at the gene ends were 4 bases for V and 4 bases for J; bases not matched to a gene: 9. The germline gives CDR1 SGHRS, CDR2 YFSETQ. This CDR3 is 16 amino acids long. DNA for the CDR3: TGCGCCAGCAGCCCGGTGACTAGCGGAGATTACAATGAGCAGTTCTTC. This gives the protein CASSPVTSGDYNEQFF.

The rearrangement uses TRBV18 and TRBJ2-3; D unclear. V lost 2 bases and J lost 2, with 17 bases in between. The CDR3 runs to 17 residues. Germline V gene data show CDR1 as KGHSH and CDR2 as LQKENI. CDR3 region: CASSPVAKLKITDTQYF. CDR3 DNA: TGTGCCAGCTCACCAGTGGCTAAGTTAAAAATCACAGATACGCAGTATTTT.

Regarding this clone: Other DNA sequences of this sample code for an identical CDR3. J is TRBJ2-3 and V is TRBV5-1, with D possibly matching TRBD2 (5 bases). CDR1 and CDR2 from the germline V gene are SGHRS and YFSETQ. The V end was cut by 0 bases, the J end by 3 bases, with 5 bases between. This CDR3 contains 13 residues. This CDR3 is CASSLGGTDTQYF. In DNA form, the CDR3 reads TGCGCCAGCAGCTTGGGCGGGACAGATACGCAGTATTTT. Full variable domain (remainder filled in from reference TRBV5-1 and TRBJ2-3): KAGVTQTPRYLIKTRGQQVTLSCSPISGHRSVSWYQQTPGQGLQFLFEYFSETQRNKGNFPGRFSGRQFSNSRSEMNVSTLELGDSALYLCASSLGGTDTQYFGPGTRLTVL.

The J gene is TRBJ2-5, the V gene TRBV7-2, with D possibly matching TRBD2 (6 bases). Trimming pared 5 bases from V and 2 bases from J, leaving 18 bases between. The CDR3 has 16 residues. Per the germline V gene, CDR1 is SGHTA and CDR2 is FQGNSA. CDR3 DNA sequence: TGTGCCAGCAGCCCATTTACTAGGCGGGGTCAAGAGACCCAGTACTTC. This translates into CASSPFTRRGQETQYF.

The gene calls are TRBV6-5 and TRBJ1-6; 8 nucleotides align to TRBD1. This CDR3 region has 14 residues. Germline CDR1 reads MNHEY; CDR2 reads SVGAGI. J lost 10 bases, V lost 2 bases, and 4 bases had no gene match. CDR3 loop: CASSYRTGWSPLHF. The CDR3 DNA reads TGTGCCAGCAGTTACAGGACAGGGTGGTCACCCCTCCACTTT.

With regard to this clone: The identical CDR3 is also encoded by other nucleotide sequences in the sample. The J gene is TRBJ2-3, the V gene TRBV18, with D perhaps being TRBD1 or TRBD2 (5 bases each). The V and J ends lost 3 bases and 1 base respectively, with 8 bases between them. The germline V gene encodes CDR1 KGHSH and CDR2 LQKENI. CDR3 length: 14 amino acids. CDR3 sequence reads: CASSPSGRTDTQYF. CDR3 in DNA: TGTGCCAGCTCACCGTCGGGACGCACAGATACGCAGTATTTT.

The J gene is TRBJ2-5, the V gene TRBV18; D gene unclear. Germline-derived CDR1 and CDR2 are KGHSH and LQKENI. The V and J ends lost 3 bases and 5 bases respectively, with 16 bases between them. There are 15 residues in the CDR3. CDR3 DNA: TGTGCCAGCTCACCTCCAACGGTCCCCGGGGAGACCCAGTACTTC. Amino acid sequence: CASSPPTVPGETQYF.

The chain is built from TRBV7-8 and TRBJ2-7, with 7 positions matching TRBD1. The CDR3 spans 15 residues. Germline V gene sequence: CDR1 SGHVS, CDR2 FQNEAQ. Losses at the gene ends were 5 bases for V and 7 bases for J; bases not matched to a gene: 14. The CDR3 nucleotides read TGTGCCAGCAGCCGCCAGGGGGTCAGTCTGGGGGAGCAGTACTTC. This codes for CASSRQGVSLGEQYF.

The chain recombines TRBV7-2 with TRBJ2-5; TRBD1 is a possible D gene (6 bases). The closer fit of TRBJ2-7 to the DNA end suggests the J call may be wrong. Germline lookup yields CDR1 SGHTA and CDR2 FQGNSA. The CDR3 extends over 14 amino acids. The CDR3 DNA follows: TGTGCCAGCAGCTCCCCTGACAGGCCGTACGAGCAGTACTTC. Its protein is CASSSPDRPYEQYF.

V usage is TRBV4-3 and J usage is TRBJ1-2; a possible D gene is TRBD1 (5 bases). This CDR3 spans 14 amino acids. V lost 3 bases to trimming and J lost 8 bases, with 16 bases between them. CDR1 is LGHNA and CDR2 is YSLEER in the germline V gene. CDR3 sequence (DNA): TGCGCCAGCAGCCAGAGAGCCTCGGGGGGAGGCTACACCTTC. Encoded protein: CASSQRASGGGYTF.

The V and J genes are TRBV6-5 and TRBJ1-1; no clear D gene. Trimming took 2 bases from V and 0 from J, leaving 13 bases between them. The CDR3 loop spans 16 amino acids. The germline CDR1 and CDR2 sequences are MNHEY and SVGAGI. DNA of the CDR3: TGTGCCAGCAGTTACGGGCTCGGTCAGCTGAACACTGAAGCTTTCTTT. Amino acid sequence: CASSYGLGQLNTEAFF.